What follows are 21 T cell receptor beta chains derived from one specimen sequenced in a study of identical twins. MiXCR, run by TCRdb on the 5' RACE reads, gives a single entry per CDR3 protein. The sample includes around 690,000 distinct CDR3 sequences, less than 25% of them seen just once. This sample was shared with a second study, whose subject was T cells expressing NK-cell markers.

The sequenced material came from PBMCs. The receptors were gathered from a woman between 18 and 29 years old in good health.

This clonotype was found a few times. This chain links TRBV12-3 or TRBV12-4 with TRBJ2-3; 7 nucleotides agree with TRBD2. The CDR3 has 13 residues. V was clipped by 8 bases and J by 7 bases; unmatched bases: 9. CDR3 protein: CASAQRGGNTQYF. DNA for the CDR3: TGTGCCAGCGCGCAGCGGGGAGGGAATACGCAGTATTTT.

This clonotype was detected only a few times. The chain combines TRBV6-2 or TRBV6-3 with TRBJ2-4; D unresolved. The CDR3 has 14 residues. Germline loops: CDR1 MNHEY, CDR2 SVGEGT. V gave up 5 bases and J gave up 5 bases, with 13 bases separating them. For the CDR3, the DNA is TGTGCCAGCAGTGTATCATCGGGCCAAAACATTCAGTACTTC. It is translated as CASSVSSGQNIQYF.

V is TRBV10-3 and J is TRBJ1-3; D is unresolved. The CDR3 is 12 residues long. The germline CDR1 and CDR2 sequences are ENHRY and SYGVKD. V lost 2 bases and J 4 bases, leaving 3 bases between the germline ends. CDR3 nucleotides: TGTGCCATCAGTGAGGGGGGAAACACCATATATTTT. Protein: CAISEGGNTIYF.

The chain joins TRBV20-1 to TRBJ2-5; 7 positions match TRBD2. The J segment lost 3 bases and the V segment lost 5 bases, leaving 15 bases of the junction unmatched. The CDR3 length is 16 residues. Per germline, CDR1 DFQATT and CDR2 SNEGSKA (reference sequence). The CDR3 DNA follows: TGCAGTGCTCGACCTCTACTAGCGCAAATCGAAGAGACCCAGTACTTC. It encodes CSARPLLAQIEETQYF.

In its sample, this clonotype was seen a few times. V usage is TRBV10-2 and J usage is TRBJ1-1; D is possibly TRBD1 (5 bases). The CDR3 has 11 residues. Germline lookup yields CDR1 WSHSY and CDR2 SAAADI. The V gene lost 8 bases and the J gene lost 5 bases, with 9 bases spanning the gap. Here the CDR3 DNA reads TGCGCCAGCTGGGGGACTACTGAAGCTTTCTTT. Its protein product is CASWGTTEAFF.

This clonotype was detected only a few times. CDR3 amino acids: CASSAGTEFYGYTF. The CDR3 DNA is TGTGCCAGCAGTGCCGGGACAGAGTTCTATGGCTACACCTTC. V is TRBV12-3 or TRBV12-4 and J is TRBJ1-2; the match to TRBD1 covers 7 bases. The CDR3 has 14 amino acids. V dropped 5 bases and J dropped 4; count of bases not matched to a gene: 7.

This clonotype was seen only a few times. J is TRBJ2-7 and V is TRBV11-3, with 9 positions matching TRBD2. V lost 5 bases and J lost 2; bases outside the gene matches: 7. The CDR3 runs 15 residues. Germline V gene lookup returns CDR1 SGHNT and CDR2 YENEEA. Here the CDR3 DNA reads TGTGCCAGCAGCCGAGCGGGAGGACCGACCTACGAGCAGTACTTC. Protein product: CASSRAGGPTYEQYF.

This clonotype was seen only a few times. This chain links TRBV7-7 with TRBJ2-1; 7 bases fit TRBD2. This CDR3 has 16 amino acids. CDR1 and CDR2 (germline): SSHAT, FNYEAQ (reference sequence). The V segment lost 5 bases and the J segment 5 bases; nucleotides outside the gene matches: 12. As DNA, the CDR3 is TGTGCCAGCAGCGTCTCTAGCGGCAGCACTGACAATGAGCAGTTCTTC. It codes for CASSVSSGSTDNEQFF.

The CDR3 here is CASRRGSKNEKLFF. DNA of the CDR3: TGTGCCAGCAGACGTGGCTCGAAAAATGAAAAACTGTTTTTT. This sequence joins TRBV6-1 and TRBJ1-4; D is unclear. CDR3 length: 14 amino acids. V lost 6 bases to trimming and J lost 5 bases, with 13 bases between them. CDR1 is MNHNS, CDR2 SASEGT, per germline.

The sample holds many counts of this clonotype. This rearrangement joins TRBV20-1 to TRBJ2-3; the match to TRBD2 covers 9 bases. This CDR3 contains 16 residues. Trimming cost V 1 base and J 7 bases; bases outside gene matches: 12. Germline CDR1 reads DFQATT; CDR2 reads SNEGSKA (reference sequence). The chain's CDR3 is CSARGTQAGGSNTQYF. CDR3 bases: TGCAGTGCTAGAGGAACCCAAGCGGGAGGATCCAATACGCAGTATTTT.

The table lists this clonotype with a few counts. The chain carries TRBV3-1 and TRBJ1-1; D remains unclear. CDR1 LGHDT and CDR2 YNNKEL come from the germline V gene (reference sequence). This CDR3 is built from 15 residues. The V gene lost 2 bases and the J gene lost 0 bases, with 10 bases spanning the gap. This chain's CDR3 is CASSQRRRLNTEAFF. Written as DNA, the CDR3 is TGTGCCAGCAGCCAACGGCGGAGATTGAACACTGAAGCTTTCTTT.

This clonotype came up once. The chain combines TRBV5-6 with TRBJ2-1; no clear D. This CDR3 has 16 amino acids. Germline values: CDR1 SGHDT, CDR2 YYEEEE. V was clipped by 0 bases and J by 6 bases, with 16 bases between them. Here the CDR3 DNA reads TGTGCCAGCAGCTTGGCCGGTTCGCAGATCAGCAATGAGCAGTTCTTC. This translates into CASSLAGSQISNEQFF. Full variable domain (missing parts from reference TRBV5-6 and TRBJ2-1): DAGVTQSPTHLIKTRGQQVTLRCSPKSGHDTVSWYQQALGQGPQFIFQYYEEEERQRGNFPDRFSGHQFPNYSSELNVNALLLGDSALYLCASSLAGSQISNEQFFGPGTRLTVL.

This clonotype was counted a few times. The V gene is TRBV3-1, the J gene TRBJ2-1; 7 bases fit TRBD2. V was pared by 1 base and J by 0 bases, with 3 bases of the junction left unmatched. The CDR3 has 16 residues. CDR1 LGHDT and CDR2 YNNKEL come from the germline V gene (reference sequence). The CDR3 region has the DNA TGTGCCAGCAGCCAAGCCCTAGCGGACTCCTACAATGAGCAGTTCTTC. This gives the protein CASSQALADSYNEQFF.

This chain connects TRBV7-9 to TRBJ2-5; D call uncertain. Germline V CDR1 and CDR2: SEHNR, FQNEAQ (reference sequence). The germline V and J ends were trimmed by 1 base and 2 bases, with 8 bases remaining between them. CDR3 size: 14 residues. The chain's CDR3 is CASSLVNRQETQYF. The CDR3 DNA reads as TGTGCCAGCAGCTTAGTAAACCGGCAAGAGACCCAGTACTTC.

The rearrangement links TRBV6-5 to TRBJ2-7, with D maybe TRBD1 (6 bases). The CDR3 sequence is 16 residues long. The V end lost 0 bases, the J end lost 1 base, and 13 bases lay between the germline ends. CDR1 is MNHEY and CDR2 is SVGAGI in the germline V gene. CDR3 sequence reads: CASSYSLPTGSYEQYF. The CDR3 DNA reads as TGTGCCAGCAGTTACTCCCTCCCGACAGGTTCCTACGAGCAGTACTTC.

The rearrangement joins TRBV27 to TRBJ2-3; TRBD2 is a possible D gene (7 bases). The germline CDR1 and CDR2 sequences are MNHEY and SMNVEV (reference sequence). The V end was cut by 6 bases, the J end by 4 bases, with 17 bases between. CDR3 length equals 15 residues. CDR3 sequence: CASSLLGGGSDTQYF. CDR3 coding DNA: TGTGCCAGCAGCCTCCTCGGCGGGGGCTCAGATACGCAGTATTTT.

The rearrangement joins TRBV5-1 to TRBJ1-1, with unresolved D. V shed 0 bases and J shed 1 base, with 7 bases lying between them. This CDR3 has 14 residues. The germline gives CDR1 SGHRS, CDR2 YFSETQ. The CDR3 protein is CASSLEAGNTEAFF. In nucleotides, the CDR3 is TGCGCCAGCAGCTTGGAGGCAGGGAACACTGAAGCTTTCTTT.

This clonotype occurred many times. This chain links TRBV7-2 with TRBJ2-1; D not certain. The CDR3 contains 15 residues. Germline V gene data show CDR1 as SGHTA and CDR2 as FQGNSA. V lost 1 base to trimming and J lost 0 bases, with 7 bases between them. The DNA for the CDR3 is TGTGCCAGCAGCTTAGTCGCGGTCTCCTACAATGAGCAGTTCTTC. It encodes CASSLVAVSYNEQFF.

This clonotype was picked up a small number of times. This chain uses TRBV10-3 with TRBJ1-1; the match to TRBD1 covers 9 bases. J was trimmed by 0 bases and V by 8 bases; bases with no gene match: 7. This CDR3 has 15 amino acids. The germline V gene has CDR1 ENHRY and CDR2 SYGVKD. The CDR3 sequence is CAIRGTGTMNTEAFF. The CDR3 coding sequence is TGTGCCATCCGGGGGACAGGGACGATGAACACTGAAGCTTTCTTT.

This clonotype was observed once. The rearrangement links TRBV10-2 to TRBJ2-7, with 10 positions matching TRBD2. Germline CDR1 is WSHSY and CDR2 is SAAADI. The length of the CDR3 is 16 residues. V gave up 5 bases and J gave up 3 bases; unmatched junction bases: 10. The DNA of the CDR3 is TGCGCCAGCAGTTATGGGGCTAGCGGGAGTGGCTACGAGCAGTACTTC. The encoded protein is CASSYGASGSGYEQYF.

The rearrangement links TRBV5-1 to TRBJ2-3; possible D gene TRBD2, 5 bases. The germline V gene encodes CDR1 SGHRS and CDR2 YFSETQ. This CDR3 is built from 14 residues. Trimming took 4 bases from V and 2 from J, leaving 11 bases between them. CDR3 loop: CASSRTRITDTQYF. CDR3 in DNA: TGCGCCAGCAGCCGAACTAGGATCACAGATACGCAGTATTTT.